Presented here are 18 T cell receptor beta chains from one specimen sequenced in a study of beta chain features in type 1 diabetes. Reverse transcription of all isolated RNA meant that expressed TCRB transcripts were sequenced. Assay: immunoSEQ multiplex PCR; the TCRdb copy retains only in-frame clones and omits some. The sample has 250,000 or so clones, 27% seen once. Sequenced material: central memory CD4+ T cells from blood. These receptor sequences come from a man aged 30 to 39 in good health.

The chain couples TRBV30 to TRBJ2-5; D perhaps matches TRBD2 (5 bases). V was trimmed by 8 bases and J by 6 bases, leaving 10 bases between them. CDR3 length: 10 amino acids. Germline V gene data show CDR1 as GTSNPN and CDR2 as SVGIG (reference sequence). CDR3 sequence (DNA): TGTGCCACAGCGGTACAGACCCAGTACTTC. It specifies CATAVQTQYF.

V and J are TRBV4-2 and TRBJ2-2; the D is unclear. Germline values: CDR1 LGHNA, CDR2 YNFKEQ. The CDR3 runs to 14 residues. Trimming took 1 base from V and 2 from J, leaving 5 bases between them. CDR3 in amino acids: CASSQAANTGELFF. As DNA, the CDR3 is TGTGCCAGCAGCCAAGCCGCCAACACCGGGGAGCTGTTTTTT.

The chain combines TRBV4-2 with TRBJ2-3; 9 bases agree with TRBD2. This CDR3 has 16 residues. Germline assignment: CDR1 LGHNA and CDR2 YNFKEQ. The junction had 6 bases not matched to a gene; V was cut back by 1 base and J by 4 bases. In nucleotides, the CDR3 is TGTGCCAGCAGCCAAGGGGATAGCGGGGGACCAGATACGCAGTATTTT. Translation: CASSQGDSGGPDTQYF.

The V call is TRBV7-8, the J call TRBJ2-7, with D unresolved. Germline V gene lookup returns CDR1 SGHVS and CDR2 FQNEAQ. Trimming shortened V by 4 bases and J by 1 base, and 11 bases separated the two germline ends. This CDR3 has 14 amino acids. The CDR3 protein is CASSSRDWSYEQYF. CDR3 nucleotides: TGTGCCAGCAGCTCCCGAGACTGGTCCTACGAGCAGTACTTC.

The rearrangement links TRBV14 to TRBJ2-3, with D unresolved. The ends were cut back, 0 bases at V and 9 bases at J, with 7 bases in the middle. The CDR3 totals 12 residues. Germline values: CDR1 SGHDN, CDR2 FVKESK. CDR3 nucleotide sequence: TGTGCCAGCAGCCAAGAGGGGTACACGCAGTATTTT. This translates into CASSQEGYTQYF.

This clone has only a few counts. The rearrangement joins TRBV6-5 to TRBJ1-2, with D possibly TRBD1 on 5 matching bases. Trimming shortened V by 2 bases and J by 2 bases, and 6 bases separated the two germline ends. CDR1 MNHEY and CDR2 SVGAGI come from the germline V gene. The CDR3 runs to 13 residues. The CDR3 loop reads CASSYEGNYGYTF. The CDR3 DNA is TGTGCCAGCAGTTACGAGGGGAACTATGGCTACACCTTC.

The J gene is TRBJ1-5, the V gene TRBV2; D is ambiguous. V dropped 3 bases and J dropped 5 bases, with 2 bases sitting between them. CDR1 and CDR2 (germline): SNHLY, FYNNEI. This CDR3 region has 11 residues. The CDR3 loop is CASSDDQPQHF. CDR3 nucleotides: TGTGCCAGCAGTGATGATCAGCCCCAGCATTTT.

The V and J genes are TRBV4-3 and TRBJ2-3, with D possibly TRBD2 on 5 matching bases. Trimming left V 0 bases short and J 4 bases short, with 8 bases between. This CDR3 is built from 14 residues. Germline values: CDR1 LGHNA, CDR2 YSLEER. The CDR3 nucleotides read TGCGCCAGCAGCCAAGATCACGGGGCAGATACGCAGTATTTT. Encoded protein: CASSQDHGADTQYF.

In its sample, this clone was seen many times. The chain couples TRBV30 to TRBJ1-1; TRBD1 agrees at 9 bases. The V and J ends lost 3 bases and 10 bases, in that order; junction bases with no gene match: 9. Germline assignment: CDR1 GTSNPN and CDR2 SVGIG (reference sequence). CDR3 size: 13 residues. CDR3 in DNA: TGTGCCTGGAGGTTCGGGACAGGGACCGGAGCTTTCTTT. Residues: CAWRFGTGTGAFF.

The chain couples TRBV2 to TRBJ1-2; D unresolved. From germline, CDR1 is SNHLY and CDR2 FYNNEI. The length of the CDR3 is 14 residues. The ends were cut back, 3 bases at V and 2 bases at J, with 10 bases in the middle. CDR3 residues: CASSEKKVNYGYTF. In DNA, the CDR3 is TGTGCCAGCAGTGAGAAAAAGGTGAACTATGGCTACACCTTC.

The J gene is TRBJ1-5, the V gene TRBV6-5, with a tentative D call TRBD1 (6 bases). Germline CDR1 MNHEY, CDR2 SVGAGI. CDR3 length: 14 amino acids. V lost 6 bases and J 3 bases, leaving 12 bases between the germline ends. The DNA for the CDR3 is TGTGCCAGCAGACCGGGACACCTCAATCAGCCCCAGCATTTT. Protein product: CASRPGHLNQPQHF.

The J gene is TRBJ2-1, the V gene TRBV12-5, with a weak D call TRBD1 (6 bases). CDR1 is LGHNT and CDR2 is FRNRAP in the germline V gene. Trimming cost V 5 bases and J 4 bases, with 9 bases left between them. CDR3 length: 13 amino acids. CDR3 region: CASGGDRYNEQFF. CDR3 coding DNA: TGTGCTAGTGGTGGTGACAGGTACAATGAGCAGTTCTTC.

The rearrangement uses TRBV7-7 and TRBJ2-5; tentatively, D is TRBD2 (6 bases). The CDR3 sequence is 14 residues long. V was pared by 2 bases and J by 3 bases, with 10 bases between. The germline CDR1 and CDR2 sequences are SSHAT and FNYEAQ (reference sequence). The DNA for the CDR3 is TGTGCCAGCAGCTTAAGAGGGAGGAAAGAGACCCAGTACTTC. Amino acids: CASSLRGRKETQYF.

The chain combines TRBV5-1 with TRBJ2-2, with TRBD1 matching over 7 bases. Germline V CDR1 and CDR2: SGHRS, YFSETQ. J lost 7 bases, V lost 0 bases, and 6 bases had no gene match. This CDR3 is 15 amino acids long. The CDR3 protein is CASSLGQGKGGELFF. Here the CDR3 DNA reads TGCGCCAGCAGCTTGGGACAGGGAAAAGGCGGGGAGCTGTTTTTT.

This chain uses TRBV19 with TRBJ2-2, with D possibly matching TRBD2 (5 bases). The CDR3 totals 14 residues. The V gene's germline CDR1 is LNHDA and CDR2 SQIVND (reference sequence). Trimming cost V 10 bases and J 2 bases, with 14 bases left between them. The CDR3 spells CATHPGFNTGELFF. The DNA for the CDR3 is TGTGCCACCCACCCGGGGTTTAACACCGGGGAGCTGTTTTTT.

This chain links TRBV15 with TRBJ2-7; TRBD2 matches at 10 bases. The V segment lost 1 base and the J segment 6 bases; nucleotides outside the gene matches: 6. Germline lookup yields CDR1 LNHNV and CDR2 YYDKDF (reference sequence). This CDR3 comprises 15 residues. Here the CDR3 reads CATSRALGTSVEQYF. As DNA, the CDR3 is TGTGCCACCAGCAGAGCCCTGGGGACTAGCGTCGAGCAGTACTTC.

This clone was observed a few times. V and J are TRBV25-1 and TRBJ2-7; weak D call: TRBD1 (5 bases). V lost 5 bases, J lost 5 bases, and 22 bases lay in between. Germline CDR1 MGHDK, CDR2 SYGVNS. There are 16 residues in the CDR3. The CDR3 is CASSSQRRGNDNEQYF. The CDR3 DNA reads TGTGCCAGCAGTTCCCAGAGAAGGGGCAACGATAACGAGCAGTACTTC.

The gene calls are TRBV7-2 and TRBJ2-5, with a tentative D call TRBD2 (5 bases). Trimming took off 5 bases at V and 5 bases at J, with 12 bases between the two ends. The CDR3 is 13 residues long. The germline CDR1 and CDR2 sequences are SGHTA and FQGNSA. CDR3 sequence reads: CASSAQRRETQYF. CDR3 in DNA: TGTGCCAGCAGCGCTCAACGGAGGGAGACCCAGTACTTC.